Listed below are T cell receptor beta chains from one sample, sequenced in a study of T cells in Graves' hyperthyroidism and ophthalmopathy. Each CDR3 protein is one row after TCRdb ran MiXCR on the multiplex PCR reads. The profile covers about 360,000 distinct CDR3 sequences, with over 10% appearing a single time and around 9.2% taken by the ten largest. Input material: blood. The receptors here all came from a woman between 18 and 29 years old with Graves' hyperthyroidism. Both conserved end residues are part of each CDR3. The D gene is left open where the match is weak. Size values are once, few and many counts, or a class for expanded clones, and some rows have none.

many	TRBV24-1	TRBJ1-5	-	CATSDGGRRQPQHF	TGTGCCACCAGTGATGGTGGCCGACGCCAGCCCCAGCATTTT
-	TRBV11-2	TRBJ2-5	-	CASSRRRGEETQYF	TGTGCCAGCAGCCGGAGGAGGGGGGAAGAGACCCAGTACTTC
few	TRBV6-1	TRBJ1-2	-	CASSDSDTSGYTF	TGTGCCAGCAGTGATTCGGACACTTCTGGCTACACCTTC
many	TRBV28	TRBJ1-3	TRBD1	CASSLATGAGNTIYF	TGTGCCAGCAGTTTAGCCACAGGGGCTGGAAACACCATATATTTT
many	TRBV28	TRBJ1-2	-	CASSFEAGFAGYTF	TGTGCCAGCAGTTTTGAGGCAGGCTTTGCGGGCTACACCTTC
many	TRBV5-1	TRBJ2-7	-	CASSGGTANYEQYF	TGCGCCAGCAGCGGGGGGACTGCCAACTACGAGCAGTACTTC
-	TRBV20-1	TRBJ2-7	TRBD2	CSAPRGSGSSYEQYF	TGCAGTGCTCCTCGAGGGAGCGGGAGTTCCTACGAGCAGTACTTC
many	TRBV20-1	TRBJ1-5	TRBD1	CSARDGRTGGLVSNQPQHF	TGCAGTGCTAGAGATGGGAGGACAGGTGGTCTGGTGAGCAATCAGCCCCAGCATTTT
-	TRBV19	TRBJ2-7	-	CASSIMTGTYEQYF	TGTGCCAGTAGTATCATGACAGGCACCTACGAGCAGTACTTC
many	TRBV28	TRBJ2-3	-	CASSLYGGKSTDTQYF	TGTGCCAGCAGTTTATACGGCGGGAAAAGCACAGATACGCAGTATTTT
many	TRBV10-3	TRBJ2-2	-	CAISGIRARVGELFF	TGTGCCATCAGCGGAATCAGGGCGAGGGTCGGGGAGCTGTTTTTT
many	TRBV28	TRBJ2-7	-	CASSPGTEGYEQYF	TGTGCCAGCAGTCCCGGGACGGAGGGTTACGAGCAGTACTTC
-	TRBV2	TRBJ2-4	TRBD2	CASSESSGGAKNIQYF	TGTGCCAGCAGTGAATCTAGCGGAGGAGCCAAAAACATTCAGTACTTC
many	TRBV2	TRBJ2-2	TRBD1	CASTEGGTGYAGELFF	TGTGCCAGCACCGAAGGTGGGACAGGGTACGCCGGGGAGCTGTTTTTT
few	TRBV6-1	TRBJ1-1	TRBD1	CASSRQGFGDTEAFF	TGTGCCAGCAGTCGACAGGGGTTCGGTGACACTGAAGCTTTCTTT
-	TRBV28	TRBJ2-2	-	CASSLIGTYTGELFF	TGTGCCAGCAGTTTAATAGGGACGTACACCGGGGAGCTGTTTTTT
many	TRBV20-1	TRBJ2-1	TRBD2	CSALKRERSNEQFF	TGCAGTGCTCTAAAGCGGGAGAGGAGCAATGAGCAGTTCTTC
many	TRBV9	TRBJ2-5	TRBD1	CASSVLTGGAETQYF	TGTGCCAGCAGCGTATTGACAGGGGGCGCGGAGACCCAGTACTTC
many	TRBV30	TRBJ2-5	-	CAWSALGTQETQYF	TGTGCCTGGAGTGCCTTGGGCACCCAAGAGACCCAGTACTTC
many	TRBV18	TRBJ2-1	-	CASSPFSTGSNDEQFF	TGTGCCAGCTCACCTTTTTCGACAGGCTCAAATGATGAGCAGTTCTTC
many	TRBV5-1	TRBJ2-1	TRBD1	CASSSGLTGGENEQFF	TGCGCCAGCAGCTCCGGCCTGACAGGGGGCGAGAATGAGCAGTTCTTC
many	TRBV9	TRBJ2-3	-	CASSVVLDGSTDTQYF	TGTGCCAGCAGCGTAGTTTTAGACGGTAGCACAGATACGCAGTATTTT
many	TRBV20-1	TRBJ2-3	-	CSAPEAPGAPEDTQYF	TGCAGTGCTCCGGAGGCACCGGGGGCCCCGGAAGATACGCAGTATTTT
many	TRBV6-1	TRBJ2-2	-	CASSVSSSTTGELFF	TGTGCCAGCAGTGTGTCATCCTCAACCACCGGGGAGCTGTTTTTT
many	TRBV2	TRBJ2-6	-	CASYRSSGANVLTF	TGTGCCAGCTACAGGAGCTCTGGGGCCAACGTCCTGACTTTC
-	TRBV15	TRBJ1-2	-	CATSKGGGTGGAEGYGYTF	TGTGCCACCAGCAAAGGGGGAGGGACCGGGGGCGCGGAAGGCTATGGCTACACCTTC
-	TRBV6-2/TRBV6-3	TRBJ2-3	-	CASSYRVSTDTQYF	TGTGCCAGCAGTTATAGGGTTAGCACAGATACGCAGTATTTT
many	TRBV30	TRBJ2-2	-	CAWSRPGELFF	TGTGCCTGGAGTCGCCCCGGGGAGCTGTTTTTT
many	TRBV20-1	TRBJ1-6	TRBD1	CSAETGTEGSPLHF	TGCAGTGCGGAAACCGGGACAGAAGGTTCACCCCTCCACTTT
few	TRBV5-1	TRBJ1-1	-	CASQDRLNTEAFF	TGCGCCAGCCAAGACAGACTGAACACTGAAGCTTTCTTT
many	TRBV7-6	TRBJ1-1	-	CASSSTTGEAAFF	TGTGCCAGCAGCTCGACTACTGGGGAGGCGGCTTTCTTT
many	TRBV5-1	TRBJ1-1	-	CASREPGGEAFF	TGCGCCAGCAGGGAACCGGGAGGTGAAGCTTTCTTT
many	TRBV5-1	TRBJ2-3	TRBD1	CASSLTDRGQGTQYF	TGCGCCAGCAGCTTGACGGACAGGGGGCAAGGTACGCAGTATTTT
many	TRBV28	TRBJ2-7	TRBD1	CASVDRGKFHEQYF	TGTGCCAGCGTCGACAGGGGAAAGTTTCACGAGCAGTACTTC
few	TRBV28	TRBJ2-1	-	CASSFSRDSSYNEQFF	TGTGCCAGCAGTTTCTCGCGGGACAGCTCCTACAATGAGCAGTTCTTC
-	TRBV19	TRBJ1-3	-	CATILDTIYF	TGTGCCACCATCTTGGACACCATATATTTT
-	TRBV9	TRBJ2-1	TRBD2	CASSGTSGRAEYNEQFF	TGTGCCAGCAGCGGGACTAGCGGGAGGGCCGAGTACAATGAGCAGTTCTTC
many	TRBV9	TRBJ2-1	-	CASSVGSGRRNEQFF	TGTGCCAGCAGCGTTGGGTCGGGACGTAGGAATGAGCAGTTCTTC
many	TRBV3-1	TRBJ2-3	TRBD2	CASSQDRLAGGITDTQYF	TGTGCCAGCAGCCAAGATCGACTAGCGGGGGGGATCACAGATACGCAGTATTTT
many	TRBV6-1	TRBJ2-7	-	CASTHDGLYEQYF	TGTGCCAGCACTCACGACGGCCTCTACGAGCAGTACTTC